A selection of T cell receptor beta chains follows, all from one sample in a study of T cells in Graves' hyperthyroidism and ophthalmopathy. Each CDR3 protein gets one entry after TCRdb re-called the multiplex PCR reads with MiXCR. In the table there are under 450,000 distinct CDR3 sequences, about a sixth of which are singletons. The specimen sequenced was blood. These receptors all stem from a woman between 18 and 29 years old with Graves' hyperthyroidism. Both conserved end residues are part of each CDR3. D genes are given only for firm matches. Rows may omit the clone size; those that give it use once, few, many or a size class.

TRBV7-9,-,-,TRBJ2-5,CASSPGLRGQETQYF,TGTGCCAGCAGCCCGGGACTGAGGGGCCAAGAGACCCAGTACTTC
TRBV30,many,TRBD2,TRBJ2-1,CAWSGAGTHNEQFF,TGTGCCTGGAGCGGAGCGGGAACACACAATGAGCAGTTCTTC
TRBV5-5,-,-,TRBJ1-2,CASSSPGIRGYTF,TGTGCCAGCAGCTCCCCGGGGATTCGGGGCTACACCTTC
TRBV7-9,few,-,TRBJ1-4,CASSRLGDEKLFF,TGTGCCAGCAGCCGTCTGGGGGATGAAAAACTGTTTTTT
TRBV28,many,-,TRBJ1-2,CASSLGARAYGYTF,TGTGCCAGCAGTTTGGGCGCCAGGGCTTATGGCTACACCTTC
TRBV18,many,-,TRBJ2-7,CASSPPAGGYEQYF,TGTGCCAGCTCACCACCTGCTGGGGGCTACGAGCAGTACTTC
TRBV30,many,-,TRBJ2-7,CAWRSEGRRGGEQYF,TGTGCCTGGAGGTCAGAGGGACGTCGAGGAGGCGAGCAGTACTTC
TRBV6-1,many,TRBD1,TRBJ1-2,CASSSGNRGNYGYTF,TGTGCCAGCAGTTCTGGGAACAGGGGAAACTATGGCTACACCTTC
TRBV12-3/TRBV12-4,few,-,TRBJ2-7,CASTSGQAFSYEQYF,TGTGCCAGCACTAGCGGACAGGCTTTTTCCTACGAGCAGTACTTC
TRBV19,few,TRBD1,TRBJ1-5,CASTKPSPRGIRSNQPQHF,TGTGCCAGTACCAAACCCTCCCCCAGGGGGATAAGAAGCAATCAGCCCCAGCATTTT
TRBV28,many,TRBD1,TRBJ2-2,CASSGTATGELFF,TGTGCCAGCAGCGGGACAGCTACCGGGGAGCTGTTTTTT
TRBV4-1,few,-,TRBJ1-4,CASSQDRLNEKLFF,TGCGCCAGCAGCCAAGACCGGCTGAATGAAAAACTGTTTTTT
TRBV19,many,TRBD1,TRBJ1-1,CASSNSAGGAYGTEAFF,TGTGCCAGTAGTAATTCGGCAGGGGGCGCTTATGGCACTGAAGCTTTCTTT
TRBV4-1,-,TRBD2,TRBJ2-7,CASSQGTSGRFPYEQYF,TGCGCCAGCAGCCAAGGTACTAGCGGGAGGTTCCCCTACGAGCAGTACTTC
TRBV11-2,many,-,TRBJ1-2,CASSGSQGNGYTF,TGTGCCAGCAGCGGATCACAGGGAAATGGCTACACCTTC
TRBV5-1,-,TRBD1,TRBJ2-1,CASRAPGQGYNEQFF,TGCGCCAGCAGGGCGCCGGGACAGGGCTACAATGAGCAGTTCTTC
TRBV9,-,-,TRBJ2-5,CASSVAWGETQYF,TGTGCCAGCAGCGTAGCTTGGGGAGAGACCCAGTACTTC
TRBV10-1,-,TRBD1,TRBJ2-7,CASSEIRDSLSYEQYF,TGCGCCAGCAGTGAAATTCGGGACAGCCTCTCCTACGAGCAGTACTTC
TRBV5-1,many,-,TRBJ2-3,CASSYQGGDTQYF,TGCGCCAGCAGCTACCAGGGCGGCGATACGCAGTATTTT
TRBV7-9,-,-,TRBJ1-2,CASSLSNPSYGYTF,TGTGCCAGCAGCCTGTCCAACCCAAGCTATGGCTACACCTTC
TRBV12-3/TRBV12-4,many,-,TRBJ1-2,CASSTEGASGYTF,TGTGCCAGCAGTACAGAGGGAGCGAGTGGCTACACCTTC
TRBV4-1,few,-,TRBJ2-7,CASSQGVDRSSYEQYF,TGCGCCAGCAGCCAAGGTGTTGACAGGAGCTCCTACGAGCAGTACTTC
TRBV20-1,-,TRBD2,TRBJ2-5,CSARRLAGGAETQYF,TGCAGTGCTAGAAGACTAGCGGGAGGGGCAGAGACCCAGTACTTC
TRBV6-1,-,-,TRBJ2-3,CASIAGGSDTQYF,TGTGCCAGCATCGCAGGGGGGTCAGATACGCAGTATTTT
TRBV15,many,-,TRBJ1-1,CATSRGGSQSEAFF,TGTGCCACCAGCAGAGGTGGCAGTCAATCTGAAGCTTTCTTT
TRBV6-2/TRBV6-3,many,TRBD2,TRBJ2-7,CATLAGDEQYF,TGTGCCACACTAGCGGGGGACGAGCAGTACTTC
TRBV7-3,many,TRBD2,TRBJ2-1,CASSWGLAGGRNEQFF,TGTGCCAGCAGCTGGGGACTAGCGGGAGGGCGGAATGAGCAGTTCTTC
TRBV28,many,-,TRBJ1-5,CASSLADPGGQPQHF,TGTGCCAGCAGTTTGGCGGACCCTGGGGGACAGCCCCAGCATTTT
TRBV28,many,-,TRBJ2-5,CASSLLSQQETQYF,TGTGCCAGCAGTTTATTAAGCCAGCAAGAGACCCAGTACTTC
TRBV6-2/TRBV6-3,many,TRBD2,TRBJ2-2,CASSYPSTSGGPSNTGELFF,TGTGCCAGCAGTTACCCATCGACTAGCGGGGGGCCCTCGAACACCGGGGAGCTGTTTTTT
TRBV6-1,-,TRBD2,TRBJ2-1,CASRAPGGNEQFF,TGTGCCAGCAGGGCGCCCGGGGGGAATGAGCAGTTCTTC
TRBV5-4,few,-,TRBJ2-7,CASSSEPGQNYEQYF,TGTGCCAGCAGCTCGGAACCTGGACAGAACTACGAGCAGTACTTC
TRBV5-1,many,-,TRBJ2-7,CASGGARLMGYEQYF,TGCGCCAGCGGCGGGGCTCGATTAATGGGCTACGAGCAGTACTTC
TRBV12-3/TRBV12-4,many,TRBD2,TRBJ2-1,CATSSGLLAGVLNGEQFF,TGTGCCACCTCCTCGGGATTACTAGCGGGGGTGCTTAACGGCGAGCAGTTCTTC
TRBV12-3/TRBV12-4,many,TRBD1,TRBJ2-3,CASRTRGDTQYF,TGTGCCAGCAGAACCAGGGGGGATACGCAGTATTTT
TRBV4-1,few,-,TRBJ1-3,CASSQGRQGTSGNTIYF,TGCGCCAGCAGCCAGGGGAGGCAGGGGACCTCTGGAAACACCATATATTTT
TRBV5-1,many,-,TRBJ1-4,CASSGGGDEKLFF,TGCGCCAGCAGCGGGGGTGGCGATGAAAAACTGTTTTTT
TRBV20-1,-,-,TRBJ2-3,CSAILIREPSTDTQYF,TGCAGTGCGATACTAATCCGGGAACCTAGCACAGATACGCAGTATTTT
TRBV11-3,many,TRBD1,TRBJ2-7,CASSVTGVYEQYF,TGTGCCAGCAGCGTAACAGGGGTCTACGAGCAGTACTTC
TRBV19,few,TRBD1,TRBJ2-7,CASSVGQGIINEQYF,TGTGCCAGTAGTGTCGGACAGGGGATAATCAACGAGCAGTACTTC
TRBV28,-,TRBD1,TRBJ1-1,CASSGTGTVNTEAFF,TGTGCCAGCAGTGGAACCGGGACAGTGAACACTGAAGCTTTCTTT
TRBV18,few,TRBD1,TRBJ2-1,CASSTTGLVYNEQFF,TGTGCCAGCTCAACGACAGGGCTCGTTTACAATGAGCAGTTCTTC
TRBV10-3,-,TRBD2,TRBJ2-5,CAISESSSGGKTQYF,TGTGCCATCAGTGAGTCGAGTAGCGGGGGAAAGACCCAGTACTTC
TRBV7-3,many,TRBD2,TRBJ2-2,CASSDRGGYTGELFF,TGTGCCAGCTCCGATCGGGGGGGCTACACCGGGGAGCTGTTTTTT
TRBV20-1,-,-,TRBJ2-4,CSSLTPAKNIQYF,TGCAGTAGCCTGACCCCGGCCAAAAACATTCAGTACTTC